A single sample is the source of the 30 T cell receptor beta chains below, sequenced in a study of blood T cell repertoires in COVID-19. The table came from immunoSEQ multiplex PCR; TCRdb's copy has only in-frame clones and leaves some out. There are around 300,000 clones in the sample; approximately 89% occur only once, and about 5.4% lies in the top ten. The specimen sequenced was PBMCs or T cells enriched from blood (not recorded which). The receptor source for this set is a woman aged 25 to 45 who had recovered from COVID-19.

This chain uses TRBV5-1 with TRBJ1-2; weak D call: TRBD1 (5 bases). Germline-derived CDR1 and CDR2 are SGHRS and YFSETQ. V dropped 2 bases and J dropped 6 bases, with 11 bases sitting between them. The CDR3 runs 13 residues. The CDR3 DNA is TGCGCCAGCAGCTTCTCATCCAGGGATGGCTACACCTTC. Protein product: CASSFSSRDGYTF.

V is TRBV7-9 and J is TRBJ1-2; 9 positions match TRBD1. Unmatched junction bases numbered 8, after V lost 3 bases and J lost 6 bases. This CDR3 spans 15 amino acids. Germline assignment: CDR1 SEHNR and CDR2 FQNEAQ (reference sequence). The CDR3 nucleotides read TGTGCCAGCAGCTTCCCTCGGACAGGGGAAGATGGCTACACCTTC. As protein: CASSFPRTGEDGYTF.

This sequence joins TRBV5-8 and TRBJ2-7, with TRBD1 matching over 7 bases. Germline V gene data show CDR1 as SGHTS and CDR2 as YDEGEE. This CDR3 has 12 amino acids. V trimming: 4 bases; J trimming: 13 bases; junction bases outside the gene matches: 11. The DNA of the CDR3 is TGTGCCAGCAGCCGTATGACAGGGAATATCTACTTC. Translation: CASSRMTGNIYF.

V and J are TRBV9 and TRBJ1-3; 7 bases align to TRBD1. CDR1 SGDLS and CDR2 YYNGEE come from the germline V gene. The CDR3 is made up of 17 amino acids. The J segment lost 0 bases and the V segment lost 0 bases, leaving 6 bases of the junction unmatched. CDR3 sequence: CASSVGWTGDSGNTIYF. CDR3 in DNA: TGTGCCAGCAGCGTAGGCTGGACAGGCGACTCTGGAAACACCATATATTTT.

The chain joins TRBV19 to TRBJ1-4, with TRBD1 identical over 8 bases. After removal of 5 bases from V and 0 bases from J, the junction contained 8 bases not matched to a gene. The germline V gene has CDR1 LNHDA and CDR2 SQIVND (reference sequence). The CDR3 runs 17 residues. CDR3 in amino acids: CASSVLGQVTTNEKLFF. CDR3 in DNA: TGTGCCAGTAGTGTCCTGGGACAGGTTACAACTAATGAAAAACTGTTTTTT.

Note on this clone: Other DNA sequences from this sample encode an identical CDR3 as well. This chain uses TRBV5-1 with TRBJ2-3, with TRBD1 as a possible D gene (6 bases). V was clipped by 2 bases and J by 1 base, with 11 bases between them. The CDR3 length is 15 residues. Germline CDR1 and CDR2: SGHRS and YFSETQ. The CDR3 protein is CASSLGGQGTDTQYF. CDR3 in DNA: TGCGCCAGCAGCTTAGGGGGTCAGGGCACAGATACGCAGTATTTT.

This chain joins TRBV28 and TRBJ1-4; 7 bases line up with TRBD1. The V gene's germline CDR1 is MDHEN and CDR2 SYDVKM. The V and J ends lost 4 bases and 2 bases, in that order; junction bases with no gene match: 4. The CDR3 is made up of 15 amino acids. DNA for the CDR3: TGTGCCAGCAGTTCCACAGGGGACACTAATGAAAAACTGTTTTTT. Protein product: CASSSTGDTNEKLFF.

V usage is TRBV5-1 and J usage is TRBJ2-1; unclear D gene. The CDR3 runs 14 residues. Germline assignment: CDR1 SGHRS and CDR2 YFSETQ. V lost 0 bases, J lost 4 bases, and 8 bases lay in between. DNA of the CDR3: TGCGCCAGCAGCTTGGGTTCCCCATACAATGAGCAGTTCTTC. Protein product: CASSLGSPYNEQFF.

The chain has TRBV28 and TRBJ1-5; 9 bases are a match to TRBD1. The CDR3 extends over 19 amino acids. With V trimmed by 5 bases and J by 1 base, 15 bases remained unmatched. The germline V gene encodes CDR1 MDHEN and CDR2 SYDVKM. The CDR3 here is CASSPTKGGQGVSNQPQHF. As DNA, the CDR3 is TGTGCCAGCAGTCCCACCAAGGGGGGACAGGGTGTGAGCAATCAGCCCCAGCATTTT.

The gene calls are TRBV7-9 and TRBJ1-2; TRBD1 might be the D (5 bases). The CDR3 is 14 amino acids. Germline values: CDR1 SEHNR, CDR2 FQNEAQ (reference sequence). V dropped 1 base and J dropped 4 bases, with 10 bases sitting between them. The CDR3 sequence is CASSLGGVPYGYTF. CDR3 nucleotides: TGTGCCAGCAGCTTAGGGGGGGTCCCCTATGGCTACACCTTC.

The chain joins TRBV18 to TRBJ2-7, with 8 bases that match TRBD1. The CDR3 consists of 13 residues. The V segment lost 3 bases and the J segment 5 bases; nucleotides outside the gene matches: 3. Germline lookup yields CDR1 KGHSH and CDR2 LQKENI. The CDR3 protein is CASSPQGAHEQYF. Here the CDR3 DNA reads TGTGCCAGCTCACCTCAGGGGGCCCACGAGCAGTACTTC.

V gene TRBV6-5 combines with J gene TRBJ1-1; tentative D call: TRBD1 (6 bases). In germline, CDR1 is MNHEY, CDR2 SVGAGI. There are 13 residues in the CDR3. V lost 7 bases and J 1 base, leaving 10 bases between the germline ends. Here the CDR3 reads CASITTGNTEAFF. DNA for the CDR3: TGTGCCAGCATTACGACAGGGAACACTGAAGCTTTCTTT.

The rearrangement joins TRBV7-9 to TRBJ2-1; D possibly corresponds to TRBD1 (5 bases). The germline V gene encodes CDR1 SEHNR and CDR2 FQNEAQ (reference sequence). V lost 1 base and J lost 8, with 12 bases in between. This CDR3 is built from 14 residues. As DNA, the CDR3 is TGTGCCAGCAGCTTAGTGGCCGCCAGGGATGAGCAGTTCTTC. Its protein is CASSLVAARDEQFF.

The chain combines TRBV6-5 with TRBJ2-7, with 7 bases aligning to TRBD1. The V gene end was trimmed by 6 bases and the J gene end by 4 bases; junction bases not matched to a gene: 6. Germline CDR1 reads MNHEY; CDR2 reads SVGAGI. There are 13 residues in the CDR3. The CDR3 DNA follows: TGTGCCAGCAGGTCCGGGACAGCTTACGAGCAGTACTTC. It translates to CASRSGTAYEQYF.

The CDR3 DNA sequence: TGTGCCAGCGGCGGGTTCTTAGCCAAAAACATTCAGTACTTC. Its protein is CASGGFLAKNIQYF. The rearrangement joins TRBV2 to TRBJ2-4, with D tentatively TRBD2 (5 bases). V lost 8 bases and J 0 bases, leaving 11 bases between the germline ends. Looked up from germline, CDR1 is SNHLY and CDR2 is FYNNEI. CDR3 size: 14 residues.

This clone was seen repeatedly, ten times or more. The chain has TRBV11-2 and TRBJ2-1; TRBD2 matches at 14 bases. Germline V gene lookup returns CDR1 SGHAT and CDR2 FQNNGV. The CDR3 length is 16 residues. V shed 5 bases and J 7 bases; nucleotides not matched to a gene: 7. The CDR3 reads CASSARLAGGSNEQFF. The CDR3, as DNA: TGTGCCAGCAGCGCTAGACTAGCGGGGGGGTCTAATGAGCAGTTCTTC.

This sequence joins TRBV27 and TRBJ1-5, with TRBD1 as a possible D gene (5 bases). V was trimmed by 8 bases and J by 4 bases, leaving 12 bases between them. The CDR3 is made up of 13 amino acids. CDR1 MNHEY and CDR2 SMNVEV come from the germline V gene (reference sequence). CDR3 DNA sequence: TGTGCCAGCCGGCAGGGCAGGAATCAGCCCCAGCATTTT. It yields the protein CASRQGRNQPQHF.

This chain joins TRBV11-3 and TRBJ2-3; 12 bases agree with TRBD2. Per the germline V gene, CDR1 is SGHNT and CDR2 is YENEEA. Trimming took 1 base from V and 4 from J; bases not matched to a gene: 12. CDR3 length equals 19 residues. As DNA, the CDR3 is TGTGCCAGCAGCTTAGGTCTAGCGGGGGGGTCGATAGGCGCAGATACGCAGTATTTT. Translated, it gives CASSLGLAGGSIGADTQYF.

The J gene is TRBJ1-2, the V gene TRBV7-2, with 11 bases that match TRBD1. The CDR3 runs 16 residues. With 5 bases clipped from V and 4 bases from J, the junction kept 9 bases outside the gene matches. Per the germline V gene, CDR1 is SGHTA and CDR2 is FQGNSA. The CDR3: CASSPGTGGFIYGYTF. The CDR3 DNA sequence: TGTGCCAGCAGCCCGGGGACAGGGGGATTTATCTATGGCTACACCTTC.

This chain links TRBV10-3 with TRBJ2-2, with D maybe TRBD1 (6 bases). Germline V lookup: CDR1 ENHRY, CDR2 SYGVKD. With 5 bases removed from V and 1 base from J, the gap between germline ends came to 14 bases. The CDR3 is made up of 16 amino acids. CDR3 nucleotides: TGTGCCATCAGTTTTTCTGTAGGGGGGAACACCGGGGAGCTGTTTTTT. Amino acids: CAISFSVGGNTGELFF.

The genes are TRBV28 and TRBJ1-5, with 9 bases aligning to TRBD1. The CDR3 totals 15 residues. The V gene's germline CDR1 is MDHEN and CDR2 SYDVKM. The V gene end was trimmed by 2 bases and the J gene end by 4 bases; junction bases not matched to a gene: 3. The chain's CDR3 is CASSLPGQGNQPQHF. For the CDR3, the DNA is TGTGCCAGCAGTTTACCCGGACAGGGGAATCAGCCCCAGCATTTT.

The CDR3 nucleotides are TGTGCCAGCAGTGCCGGGACAGGGGACTATTCACCCCTCCACTTT. It codes for CASSAGTGDYSPLHF. The chain recombines TRBV5-5 with TRBJ1-6, with TRBD1 matching over 10 bases. CDR1 and CDR2 (germline): SGHKS, YYEKEE (reference sequence). The CDR3 loop spans 15 amino acids. The J segment lost 8 bases and the V segment lost 5 bases, leaving 7 bases of the junction unmatched.

This chain uses TRBV25-1 with TRBJ2-2; maybe TRBD1 (7 bases). Trimming cost V 5 bases and J 3 bases, with 16 bases left between them. The length of the CDR3 is 16 residues. Germline lookup yields CDR1 MGHDK and CDR2 SYGVNS. CDR3 nucleotides: TGTGCCAGCAGTCAAGGAGGGGGACAGTACACCGGGGAGCTGTTTTTT. Its translation is CASSQGGGQYTGELFF.

This clone was found a few times. This chain links TRBV10-2 with TRBJ2-7; no firm D call. CDR3 length: 11 amino acids. With 3 bases removed from V and 7 bases from J, the gap between germline ends came to 7 bases. CDR1 and CDR2 (germline): WSHSY, SAAADI. As DNA, the CDR3 is TGCGCCAGCAGTGATCCCTCGGAGCAGTACTTC. As protein: CASSDPSEQYF.

In its sample, this clone was seen a few times. This chain uses TRBV20-1 with TRBJ2-7; perhaps TRBD2 as D (6 bases). Deletions cut 3 bases from V and 1 base from J, with 13 bases between. The CDR3 length is 14 residues. The germline V gene encodes CDR1 DFQATT and CDR2 SNEGSKA (reference sequence). CDR3: CSASGGISSYEQYF. The CDR3 DNA is TGCAGTGCTAGTGGCGGGATATCATCCTACGAGCAGTACTTC.

The CDR3 coding sequence is TGCGCCAGCAGCTTGGGGGGGAGGATGGACACTGAAGCTTTCTTT. It specifies CASSLGGRMDTEAFF. The V and J genes are TRBV5-1 and TRBJ1-1, with a weak D call TRBD1 (5 bases). This CDR3 is built from 15 residues. The V gene lost 0 bases and the J gene lost 3 bases, with 12 bases spanning the gap. Germline V CDR1 and CDR2: SGHRS, YFSETQ.

The CDR3, as DNA: TGCGCCAGCTCACCAGTGAACATGAACACTGAAGCTTTCTTT. This codes for CASSPVNMNTEAFF. The chain carries TRBV5-1 and TRBJ1-1; D is uncertain. Germline V gene data show CDR1 as SGHRS and CDR2 as YFSETQ. V lost 7 bases and J lost 0, with 13 bases in between. This CDR3 is 14 amino acids long.

The V and J genes are TRBV7-9 and TRBJ1-4; no firm D call. The CDR3 sequence is 16 residues long. The V and J ends lost 0 bases and 3 bases respectively, with 11 bases between them. Germline V gene lookup returns CDR1 SEHNR and CDR2 FQNEAQ (reference sequence). The CDR3 region has the DNA TGTGCCAGCAGCTTAGCGCGTCGAACAGCTAATGAAAAACTGTTTTTT. This translates into CASSLARRTANEKLFF.

J is TRBJ2-3 and V is TRBV19; no clear D gene. The germline V and J ends were trimmed by 4 bases and 4 bases, with 9 bases remaining between them. Per the germline V gene, CDR1 is LNHDA and CDR2 is SQIVND (reference sequence). The CDR3 is 13 residues long. The CDR3 sequence: CASSRVRADTQYF. CDR3 sequence (DNA): TGTGCCAGTAGTAGGGTCCGGGCAGATACGCAGTATTTT.

The V call is TRBV5-4, the J call TRBJ1-1; possible D gene TRBD1, 5 bases. Germline CDR1 is SGHNT and CDR2 is YYREEE (reference sequence). V gave up 5 bases and J gave up 2 bases, with 10 bases separating them. The CDR3 totals 13 residues. The chain's CDR3 is CASSSQGNTEAFF. CDR3 in DNA: TGTGCCAGCAGTTCTCAGGGTAACACTGAAGCTTTCTTT.